This TCR beta chain was recorded in a study of a mutant IDH1 vaccine in newly diagnosed glioma (dated by TCRdb to the early 2020s). At the level of the whole study: The roughly 30 treated patients were approximately 60% male and roughly 40% female, with a mean age of approximately 40 years. Longitudinal TCRB deep sequencing was done for 25 treated patients, wherever samples were available for exploratory analyses. Peripheral blood was drawn at six visits: V03 (baseline), V05, V07, V10, V12 and V13. Before enrollment, patients had received standard therapy of radiotherapy alone, temozolomide alone, or radiochemotherapy with temozolomide; most received the combination. Beyond this particular receptor, the publication reports: It was noted by the authors that analyses of patient blood samples could not be reproduced owing to sample limitations. Pseudoprogression seemed to be unrelated to changes in the top peripheral T cell clonotypes found by TCRB sequencing. Availability determined which PBMC samples were chosen for TCRB deep sequencing. Across multiple MHC alleles, vaccine-induced immune responses were seen in around 93% of patients.

Relative to germline, V is 1 base shorter and J is 3 bases shorter, with 7 bases between their ends. CDR1 and CDR2, per the germline V gene, are SGHVS and FQNEAQ. CDR3 length: 13 amino acids, cysteine to phenylalanine. The retained sequence is limited to the CDR3, 39 bases, with the frame set at the first base. Concerning this clone: This receptor's antigen is unknown. Base quality data are lacking; no much larger clone is found one base away.

Libraries were prepared through the immunoSEQ multiplex PCR assay. Rearranged TCR beta chain sequences were amplified using the hsTCRB Kit according to the manufacturer's protocol. An Illumina MiSeq was used to sequence the TCRB libraries. The authors' pipeline ran thus. The kit vendor's proprietary platform handled demultiplexing, trimming and gene mapping. TCRdb mirrors the immuneACCESS table, restricted to in-frame sequences. Some clones are absent from its copies; in checked studies, under half trace to an unresolved V gene, and the reason for the others is unknown. V and J calls and clone size are copied from that table; D and trimming were computed from the DNA. This sample has 92,000 or so clones in its table, and approximately 80% of those were observed once. The ten top clones hold less than 6.5% of the sample. The sample's time point, from its label and the paper: baseline, week 1 (first vaccination visit). The sample's treatment or condition label is to be understood as: pre-vaccination baseline after standard-of-care therapy. Donors had newly diagnosed WHO grade 3 or 4 IDH1-mutant astrocytomas with loss of nuclear ATRX. The samples were drawn from NOA16, a multicentre, single-arm, open-label phase I trial in Germany that tested a mutant IDH1 peptide vaccine in humans for the first time. For immunogenicity testing, the blood drawn at visit V03 was used as the baseline sample. Genomic DNA for TCRB sequencing was extracted from EDTA blood using the DNeasy Blood and Tissue Kit.

The starting material was PBMCs, obtained from a glioma patient treated with radiotherapy, temozolomide or both. The clonotype originates from a man between 40 and 49 years old with glioma. Some clones in this sample may be carry-over from other donors' samples. The receptor chain draws on TRBV7-8 and TRBJ2-7; possibly the D gene is TRBD2, per 5 matching bases. The CDR3 reads CASSLVLGYEQYF. The nucleotide sequence is given as TGTGCCAGCAGCTTAGTACTAGGCTACGAGCAGTACTTC.